This entry lists 26 T cell receptor beta chains sequenced from one sample in a study of T cells in Graves' hyperthyroidism and ophthalmopathy. There were TCR beta CDR3 regions amplified from RNA transcripts. With the HTBI primer set, the TCR CDR3 went through a first round of RT-PCR. TCRdb re-derived calls from the multiplex PCR reads in MiXCR, one entry per CDR3 protein. The table records more than 650,000 distinct CDR3 sequences, approximately 15% of them present only once. The sequenced sample consisted of blood. The source is a woman aged 18 to 35 with Graves' hyperthyroidism.

On this clonotype itself: A much more abundant neighbour one base away suggests this may be a read error. The J gene is TRBJ2-7, the V gene TRBV6-5; D not certain. Germline V gives CDR1 MNHEY, CDR2 SVGAGI. This CDR3 region has 13 residues. DNA for the CDR3: TGTGTCAGCAGTTACGGCGATACCGGTGAGCAGTACTTC. Translation gives CVSSYGDTGEQYF.

V is TRBV19 and J is TRBJ1-6; no clear D. The V end was cut by 8 bases, the J end by 9 bases, with 14 bases between. The CDR3 runs 13 residues. Germline V CDR1 and CDR2: LNHDA, SQIVND (reference sequence). This chain's CDR3 is CASSEDQGSPLHF. In DNA, the CDR3 is TGTGCCAGTTCCGAGGACCAAGGTTCACCCCTCCACTTT.

This clonotype was detected only a few times. The V call is TRBV7-6, the J call TRBJ2-3, with D perhaps TRBD1 (5 bases). Trimming took off 5 bases at V and 0 bases at J, with 12 bases between the two ends. This CDR3 has 15 amino acids. The V gene's germline CDR1 is SGHVS and CDR2 FNYEAQ. In DNA form, the CDR3 reads TGTGCCAGCAGCCGTTTTGGGGCTAGCACAGATACGCAGTATTTT. Protein product: CASSRFGASTDTQYF.

V and J are TRBV12-3 or TRBV12-4 and TRBJ2-7; 10 bases are a match to TRBD2. V lost 7 bases, J lost 5 bases, and 5 bases stayed unmatched. The CDR3 is 13 amino acids. In DNA, the CDR3 is TGTGCCAGCACTGCGGGGACTAGCGACGAGCAGTACTTC. Amino acid sequence: CASTAGTSDEQYF.

This clonotype was counted ten times or more. The V gene is TRBV2, the J gene TRBJ2-7; possibly TRBD1 or TRBD2 for D (5 bases each). Germline CDR1 is SNHLY and CDR2 is FYNNEI. This CDR3 is built from 13 residues. The V and J ends lost 6 bases and 4 bases respectively, with 13 bases between them. CDR3 sequence: CASRGDPSYEQYF. The CDR3 DNA is TGTGCCAGCAGGGGGGACCCAAGTTACGAGCAGTACTTC.

This clonotype has at least ten counts. The chain uses TRBV2 and TRBJ2-7; D is possibly TRBD2 (6 bases). Germline V gives CDR1 SNHLY, CDR2 FYNNEI. CDR3 length: 13 residues. Trimming cost V 8 bases and J 6 bases, with 17 bases left between them. Written as DNA, the CDR3 is TGTGCCAGCCGCCTGGGGGTTAGCGGCGAGCAGTACTTC. Its translation: CASRLGVSGEQYF.

This clonotype was counted at least ten times. This rearrangement joins TRBV20-1 to TRBJ1-5; TRBD1 might be the D (5 bases). Trimming removed 1 base at V and 16 bases at J, with 14 bases between. The CDR3 has 11 amino acids. Germline CDR1 DFQATT, CDR2 SNEGSKA (reference sequence). CDR3 DNA: TGCAGTGCTAGAGGTTCGGGACCTCAACATTTT. This gives the protein CSARGSGPQHF.

The chain employs TRBV7-9 and TRBJ1-2; tentatively, D is TRBD1 (6 bases). In germline, CDR1 is SEHNR, CDR2 FQNEAQ (reference sequence). The CDR3 extends over 15 amino acids. The V and J ends lost 6 bases and 0 bases respectively, with 14 bases between them. CDR3 in amino acids: CASSSPGVANYGYTF. The CDR3 DNA is TGTGCCAGCAGTTCGCCAGGGGTAGCTAACTATGGCTACACCTTC.

This clonotype was observed at least ten times. The chain employs TRBV7-2 and TRBJ2-2, with a weak D call TRBD1 (6 bases). V lost 4 bases to trimming and J lost 7 bases, with 10 bases between them. The CDR3 covers 13 residues. CDR1 and CDR2 (germline): SGHTA, FQGNSA. The CDR3, as DNA: TGTGCCAGCAGCTGGAAGACAGGCGGGGAGCTGTTTTTT. It is translated as CASSWKTGGELFF.

As concerns this clonotype: A much larger clone differs from this one at a single base, so this may be a read error. The chain employs TRBV12-3 or TRBV12-4 and TRBJ2-1; weak D call: TRBD1 (5 bases). V shed 3 bases and J shed 10 bases, with 10 bases lying between them. CDR3 length equals 12 residues. In DNA, the CDR3 is TGTGCCAGCAGTTTGGGGCTGGTCGAGCAGTTCTTC. Translating gives CASSLGLVEQFF.

In the case of this clonotype: Given a much more abundant clone one base away, this may be a read error. V usage is TRBV3-1 and J usage is TRBJ2-7; possibly TRBD2 for D (6 bases). The CDR3 is made up of 17 amino acids. V was pared by 4 bases and J by 2 bases, with 21 bases between. Germline V gene lookup returns CDR1 LGHDT and CDR2 YNNKEL (reference sequence). The CDR3 here is CASSPRAVQGLAYEQYF. The CDR3 region has the DNA TGTGCCAGCAGCCCCCGGGCTGTCCAGGGACTTGCCTACGAGCAGTACTTC.

The sample holds a few counts of this clonotype. The J gene is TRBJ2-5, the V gene TRBV28; 9 bases match TRBD1. The CDR3 totals 17 residues. J was trimmed by 5 bases and V by 7 bases; bases with no gene match: 17. CDR1 is MDHEN, CDR2 SYDVKM, per germline. CDR3 DNA sequence: TGTGCCAGCATAGGGACCATGACAGGGGGAGTTTACGAGACCCAGTACTTC. As protein: CASIGTMTGGVYETQYF. Together with reference TRBV28 and TRBJ2-5, the CDR3 gives the full variable domain: DVKVTQSSRYLVKRTGEKVFLECVQDMDHENMFWYRQDPGLGLRLIYFSYDVKMKEKGDIPEGYSVSREKKERFSLILESASTNQTSMYLCASIGTMTGGVYETQYFGPGTRLLVL.

CDR3 nucleotide sequence: TGTGCCGCCCTAAGGGGGGATACGCAGTATTTT. Translating it yields CAALRGDTQYF. The chain has TRBV7-2 and TRBJ2-3, with a possible D match to TRBD1 (6 bases). Germline loops: CDR1 SGHTA, CDR2 FQGNSA. The V end lost 11 bases, the J end lost 6 bases, and 12 bases lay between the germline ends. The CDR3 covers 11 residues.

This clonotype was counted ten times or more. This chain uses TRBV20-1 with TRBJ2-5; 9 bases line up with TRBD2. Per germline, CDR1 DFQATT and CDR2 SNEGSKA (reference sequence). This CDR3 spans 14 amino acids. V lost 5 bases to trimming and J lost 2 bases; unmatched junction nucleotides: 6. The CDR3 nucleotides are TGCAGTGCTTACCCTCTAGCGGGGCAAGAGACCCAGTACTTC. This sequence encodes CSAYPLAGQETQYF.

This clonotype was observed a handful of times. J is TRBJ2-7 and V is TRBV6-1; TRBD2 aligns across 12 bases. J gave up 0 bases and V 7 bases, and 7 bases lay outside the gene matches. The CDR3 has 16 residues. From germline, CDR1 is MNHNS and CDR2 SASEGT. The CDR3 region has the DNA TGTGCCAGCATGGGGCTAGCGGGAGGGAGCTCCTACGAGCAGTACTTC. It specifies CASMGLAGGSSYEQYF.

This clonotype was recorded at least ten times. The chain couples TRBV11-3 to TRBJ2-1; 9 nucleotides match TRBD2. This CDR3 region has 18 residues. J gave up 6 bases and V 0 bases, and 12 bases lay outside the gene matches. Germline-derived CDR1 and CDR2 are SGHNT and YENEEA. CDR3 nucleotide sequence: TGTGCCAGCAGCTTAGAGGGGGGGAGAGCGGGAGGAGCCAATGAGCAGTTCTTC. Translated: CASSLEGGRAGGANEQFF.

The V call is TRBV19, the J call TRBJ2-1, with a possible D match to TRBD1 (6 bases). The CDR3 spans 15 residues. CDR1 and CDR2 (germline): LNHDA, SQIVND (reference sequence). Trimming pared 4 bases from V and 2 bases from J, leaving 12 bases between. The DNA for the CDR3 is TGTGCCAGTAGTACCTGGACAGAAACCTACAATGAGCAGTTCTTC. This translates into CASSTWTETYNEQFF. Complete variable domain (other parts from reference TRBV19 and TRBJ2-1): DGGITQSPKYLFRKEGQNVTLSCEQNLNHDAMYWYRQDPGQGLRLIYYSQIVNDFQKGDIAEGYSVSREKKESFPLTVTSAQKNPTAFYLCASSTWTETYNEQFFGPGTRLTVL.

In DNA form, the CDR3 reads TGTGCCAGCAGTGAGTGGACGGCACAATGGGGCTACGAGCAGTACTTC. As protein: CASSEWTAQWGYEQYF. The chain employs TRBV25-1 and TRBJ2-7; D not certain. Trimming pared 3 bases from V and 3 bases from J, leaving 18 bases between. CDR3 size: 16 residues. CDR1 MGHDK and CDR2 SYGVNS come from the germline V gene.

The sample holds many counts of this clonotype. The V and J genes are TRBV18 and TRBJ1-1; D perhaps matches TRBD1 (5 bases). V was clipped by 5 bases and J by 7 bases, with 14 bases between them. Germline CDR1 and CDR2: KGHSH and LQKENI. The CDR3 loop spans 13 amino acids. CDR3: CASSVGQFIEAFF. CDR3 DNA sequence: TGTGCCAGCTCAGTAGGACAATTTATTGAAGCTTTCTTT.

This clonotype appeared many times. The rearrangement uses TRBV11-2 and TRBJ2-1; 9 bases map to TRBD1. V was clipped by 6 bases and J by 6 bases; unmatched bases: 9. The CDR3 length is 15 residues. From germline, CDR1 is SGHAT and CDR2 FQNNGV. This CDR3 is CASSDGTGRANEQFF. DNA of the CDR3: TGTGCCAGCAGTGATGGGACAGGGAGAGCCAATGAGCAGTTCTTC.

This clonotype was picked up a small number of times. The chain employs TRBV6-5 and TRBJ1-1; 10 bases match TRBD1. This CDR3 comprises 17 residues. Germline lookup yields CDR1 MNHEY and CDR2 SVGAGI. The V and J ends lost 2 bases and 11 bases, in that order; junction bases with no gene match: 17. As DNA, the CDR3 is TGTGCCAGCAGTTACGTCGGGACAGGGGATAGGGGAATGGGGGCTTTCTTT. Protein sequence: CASSYVGTGDRGMGAFF.

CDR3: CASSVVQTNQPQHF. The CDR3 nucleotides are TGTGCCAGCAGCGTAGTGCAGACCAATCAGCCCCAGCATTTT. The chain is built from TRBV9 and TRBJ1-5; no firm D call. From germline, CDR1 is SGDLS and CDR2 YYNGEE. The CDR3 totals 14 residues. Trimming cost V 0 bases and J 3 bases, with 7 bases left between them.

Comments on this clonotype: A much larger clone is a single base away; this may be a read error. The CDR3 is CVSSPIRETQYF. CDR3 coding DNA: TGTGTCAGCTCACCTATCAGGGAGACCCAGTACTTC. The chain combines TRBV18 with TRBJ2-5; no reliable D call. CDR3 size: 12 residues. Germline loops: CDR1 KGHSH, CDR2 LQKENI.

Ten or more counts support this clonotype. The chain is built from TRBV13 and TRBJ2-3; 10 nucleotides match TRBD1. Germline loops: CDR1 PRHDT, CDR2 FYEKMQ (reference sequence). The CDR3 has 16 amino acids. V gave up 5 bases and J gave up 5 bases; unmatched junction bases: 10. The CDR3 nucleotides are TGTGCCAGCAGCCTTACCCACGGACAGGGGGTAGATACGCAGTATTTT. Its translation: CASSLTHGQGVDTQYF.

In its sample, this clonotype was seen many times. The rearrangement joins TRBV18 to TRBJ2-1; D unresolved. Trimming removed 2 bases from V and 6 bases from J, with 17 bases in between. This CDR3 region has 16 residues. Germline V gene data show CDR1 as KGHSH and CDR2 as LQKENI. CDR3 region: CASSPVRTRVSNEQFF. In DNA, the CDR3 is TGTGCCAGCTCACCAGTTAGGACCCGGGTATCCAATGAGCAGTTCTTC.

This clonotype was found many times. V is TRBV7-2 and J is TRBJ2-7; D is unclear. CDR1 is SGHTA and CDR2 is FQGNSA in the germline V gene. The CDR3 is made up of 14 amino acids. The V end lost 5 bases, the J end lost 1 base, and 12 bases lay between the germline ends. The CDR3 spells CASSLHDGSYEQYF. The CDR3 nucleotides are TGTGCCAGCAGCCTTCACGACGGTTCCTACGAGCAGTACTTC.